This T cell receptor beta chain was observed in a study of somatic mutations in cytotoxic T cells in rheumatoid arthritis. Overall study: It was right after diagnosis, before any treatment, that patient blood (around 30 ml EDTA) was drawn. Selected populations of V beta antibody-stained T cells underwent flow sorting at nearly 100% purity; these encompassed V beta1+ cells subjected to TCRB sequencing.

Comments on this clone: Its antigen is unidentified.

Repertoires were generated with immunoSEQ multiplex PCR, while TCRdb's copy carries only in-frame clones and drops some. The top ten clones hold around 16% of a sample with 6,000 to 9,500 clones, 74% of them seen once. General observations from the study: CD8+ clonality rose with age in rheumatoid arthritis patients, not healthy controls.

This CDR3 has 16 residues. CDR1 is MDHEN and CDR2 is SYDVKM in the germline V gene. V trimming: 5 bases; J trimming: 1 base; junction bases outside the gene matches: 5. V is TRBV28 and J is TRBJ2-3; 11 nucleotides match TRBD1. The clonotype was recovered from an adult with rheumatoid arthritis. Input material: CD8+ T cells sorted from blood. The CDR3 DNA follows: TGTGCCAGCAGTCGGACAGGGGGCTTTGGCACAGATACGCAGTATTTT. Protein: CASSRTGGFGTDTQYF.